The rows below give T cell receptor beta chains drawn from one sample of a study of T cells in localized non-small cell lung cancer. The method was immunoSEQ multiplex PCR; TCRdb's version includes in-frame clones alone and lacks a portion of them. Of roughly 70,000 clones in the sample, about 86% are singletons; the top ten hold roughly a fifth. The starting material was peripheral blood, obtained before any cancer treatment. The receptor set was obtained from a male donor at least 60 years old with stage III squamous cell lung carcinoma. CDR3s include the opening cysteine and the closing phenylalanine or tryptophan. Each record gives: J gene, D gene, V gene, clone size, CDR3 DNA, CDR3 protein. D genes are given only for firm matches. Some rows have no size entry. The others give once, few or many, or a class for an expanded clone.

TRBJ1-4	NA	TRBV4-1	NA	TGCGCCAGCAGTCTCAATGAAAAACTGTTTTTT	CASSLNEKLFF
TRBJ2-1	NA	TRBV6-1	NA	TGTGCCAGCAGTGAATATGAGCCCGGTTCCTACAATGAGCAGTTCTTC	CASSEYEPGSYNEQFF
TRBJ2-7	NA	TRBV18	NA	TGTGCCAGCTCCACTTACAGGGTTGCTTCTAACGAGCAGTACTTC	CASSTYRVASNEQYF
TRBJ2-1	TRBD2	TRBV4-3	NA	TGCGCCAGCAGCCAAGATACCGGACTAGCGAATGAGCAGTTCTTC	CASSQDTGLANEQFF
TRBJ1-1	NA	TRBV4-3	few	TGCGCCAGCAGCCAAGTCATACTCGGGACAACTAAAGCTTTCTTT	CASSQVILGTTKAFF
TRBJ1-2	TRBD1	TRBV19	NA	TGTGCCAGCAGCCGGGACAGTAACTATGGCTACACCTTC	CASSRDSNYGYTF
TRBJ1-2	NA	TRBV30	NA	TGTGCCTGGAGTCGATATAAGGGCGGGGTCGGCTACACCTTC	CAWSRYKGGVGYTF
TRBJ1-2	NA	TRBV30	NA	TGTGCCTGGGAGGAGGGGGGAGGGTATGGCTACACCTTC	CAWEEGGGYGYTF
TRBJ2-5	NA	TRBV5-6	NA	TGTGCCAGCAGCTTTGGGGGCTACGGAGAGACCCAGTACTTC	CASSFGGYGETQYF
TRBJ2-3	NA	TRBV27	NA	TGTGCCAGCAGTTTATCGAACTTCCGGGGCAAAGATACGCAGTATTTT	CASSLSNFRGKDTQYF
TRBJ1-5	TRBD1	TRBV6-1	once	TGTGCCAGCAGTGGGCAGGGGGATCAGCCCCAGCATTTT	CASSGQGDQPQHF
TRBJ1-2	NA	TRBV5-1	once	TGCGCCAGCAGCTTGGCTGTAGGGCCCTATGGCTACACCTTC	CASSLAVGPYGYTF
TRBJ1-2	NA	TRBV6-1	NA	TGTGCCAGCAGTGTCCTCTGGGGCTACACCTTC	CASSVLWGYTF
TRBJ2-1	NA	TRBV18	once	TGTGCCAGCTACGAGGCAGGGAATGAGCAGTTCTTC	CASYEAGNEQFF
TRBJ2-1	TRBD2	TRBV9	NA	TGTGCCAGCAGCGGCTCCCGGGGGGGTAATGAGCAGTTCTTC	CASSGSRGGNEQFF
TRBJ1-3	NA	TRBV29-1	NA	TGCAGCGTTGAAAAAGGGGCCGGTTTAGGAAACACCATATATTTT	CSVEKGAGLGNTIYF
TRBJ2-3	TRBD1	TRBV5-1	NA	TGCGCCAGCAGCACCGGGACAGGGGGCGCCTTCGGCACAGATACGCAGTATTTT	CASSTGTGGAFGTDTQYF